Listed below are T cell receptor beta chains from one sample, sequenced in a study of technical replicates of blood from a handful of donors. TCRdb's copy holds only in-frame clones and misses some; the assay was immunoSEQ multiplex PCR. The sample lists about 16,000 clones, roughly 86% occurring once. Material: PBMCs. These receptors were obtained from a human donor in good health. Both conserved end residues are part of each CDR3.

j_gene	v_gene	CDR3aa
TRBJ1-1	TRBV18	CASSPLGTNLPGTEAFF
TRBJ1-2	TRBV27	CASSSGQDLWGGYTF
TRBJ1-1	TRBV28	CASSSHEAFF
TRBJ2-2	TRBV7-9	CASSSTDRGELFF
TRBJ2-7	TRBV7-8	CASSGREGLNHEQYF
TRBJ2-1	TRBV19	CASSLSTGYEQFF
TRBJ1-5	TRBV6-6	CASRKDISNQPQHF
TRBJ2-3	TRBV5-1	CASSLEGVSGRAGVTQYF
TRBJ2-2	TRBV9	CASSVGGANTGELFF
TRBJ2-7	TRBV28	CASSPPNPTGGYEQYF
TRBJ2-3	TRBV28	CASSSHGQGADTQYF
TRBJ1-2	TRBV7-9	CASSLGEVTNYGYTF
TRBJ2-7	TRBV27	CASSNLAGGYEQYF
TRBJ2-3	TRBV30	CAWRLTGTDTQYF
TRBJ1-2	TRBV15	CATSRDKGVIYGYTF
TRBJ2-7	TRBV5-8	CASTLSAGTGSYEQYF
TRBJ2-3	TRBV11-2	CASSSRGDGDTQYF
TRBJ2-5	TRBV5-1	CASSLAGREETQYF
TRBJ2-5	TRBV27	CASSLDVGGETQYF
TRBJ2-6	TRBV5-6	CASSLAGAGANVLTF
TRBJ2-1	TRBV5-1	CASSLAGGKTYNEQFF
TRBJ2-3	TRBV11-3	CASSLSRTGGKDTQYF
TRBJ1-1	TRBV19	CASRGTGGGSEAFF
TRBJ2-1	TRBV7-2	CASWRTEAFNEQFF
TRBJ2-7	TRBV30	CAWSSLAGDYEQYF
TRBJ2-3	TRBV4-2	CASSQGTSSGRRGFTDTQYF
TRBJ2-7	TRBV5-5	CASSLTAGRAYEQYF
TRBJ1-1	TRBV11-2	CASSPGTGEGTEAFF
TRBJ1-3	TRBV15	CATSRAAGALTGNTIYF
TRBJ2-1	TRBV10-1	CASSGLFAGEIEQFF
TRBJ1-4	TRBV25-1	CASSATGKVREKLFF
TRBJ2-7	TRBV21-1	CASSTKEEVDMWPYEQYF
TRBJ2-7	TRBV7-9	CASSLVGLAQIYEQYF
TRBJ1-4	TRBV15	CATSPGGPNEKLFF
TRBJ2-1	TRBV7-3	CASSLNSGGEQFF
TRBJ2-5	TRBV5-6	CASSLQETQYF
TRBJ2-7	TRBV28	CASSPGASGSYEQYF
TRBJ2-7	TRBV5-8	CASSKSSGRLREQYF
TRBJ1-5	TRBV7-8	CASSILRGSGNQPQHF
TRBJ2-1	TRBV28	CASSLSPGRAASYNEQFF
TRBJ2-2	TRBV6-1	CASRGTSEAGELFF
TRBJ2-3	TRBV10-3	CAIQLAGSDTQYF
TRBJ2-2	TRBV25-1	CASSPLTPSPQTGELFF
TRBJ2-1	TRBV7-2	CASSQGGVGRGEQFF
TRBJ1-3	TRBV18	CASSPRTSSSGNTIYF